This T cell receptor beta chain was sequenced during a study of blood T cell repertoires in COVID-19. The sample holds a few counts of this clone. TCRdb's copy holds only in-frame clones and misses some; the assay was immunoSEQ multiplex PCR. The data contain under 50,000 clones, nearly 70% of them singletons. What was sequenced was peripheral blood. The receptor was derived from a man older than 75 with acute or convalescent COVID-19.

CDR3 sequence (DNA): TGCGCCAGCAGGGACAGTATGAACACTGAAGCTTTCTTT. Translating gives CASRDSMNTEAFF. The J gene is TRBJ1-1, the V gene TRBV5-1, with D possibly being TRBD1 (6 bases). Germline values: CDR1 SGHRS, CDR2 YFSETQ. V was cut by 5 bases and J by 0 bases, with 8 bases left in between. The CDR3 has 13 residues.